This is a list of T cell receptor beta chains from one sample in a study of shared clonotypes between healthy human individuals. Produced via immunoSEQ multiplex PCR; TCRdb's table is partial and in-frame only. The table lists about 2,100,000 clones, more than 85% of them singletons, with about 1.5% in the top ten. The sample comprised naive CD8+ T cells from PBMCs. All receptors come from a man aged 18 to 29 in good health. Some clones in this sample may be carry-over from other donors' samples. Both conserved end residues are part of each CDR3. A D gene is named only where the DNA matches it firmly. For some rows the clone size is stated as once, few or many, or as a class when expanded; others skip it.

TRBV6-1	TRBJ1-5	.	.	TGTGCCAGCAGCCTAGGAGGCCCTGGCAATCAGCCCCAGCATTTT	CASSLGGPGNQPQHF
TRBV19	TRBJ2-1	.	.	TGTGCCAGTAGTATTGGAAACAATGAGCAGTTCTTC	CASSIGNNEQFF
TRBV28	TRBJ2-2	.	.	TGTGCCAGCAGTTTCCCGATGGCGGCGGAGCTCAACACCGGGGAGCTGTTTTTT	CASSFPMAAELNTGELFF
TRBV27	TRBJ2-1	.	TRBD2	TGTGCCAGCAGTACCCTCTCACTAGCGGGAGGACGTAGTGAGCAGTTCTTC	CASSTLSLAGGRSEQFF
TRBV28	TRBJ2-2	.	.	TGTGCCAGCAGTTTATTCGCAGGGGACACCGGGGAGCTGTTTTTT	CASSLFAGDTGELFF
TRBV9	TRBJ2-4	.	.	TGTGCCAGCAGCGTGGGACGCGGGGTAGATCAAAACATTCAGTACTTC	CASSVGRGVDQNIQYF
TRBV4-1	TRBJ1-1	once	.	TGCGCCAGCAGCCTAACAGGGAGGGCAGTGAACACTGAAGCTTTCTTT	CASSLTGRAVNTEAFF
TRBV5-1	TRBJ2-7	.	.	TGCGCCAGCTCCCTCGGGGCCTTAAGCTACGAGCAGTACTTC	CASSLGALSYEQYF
TRBV7-9	TRBJ2-3	.	.	TGTGCCAGCAGCTTACTTTCTAGCCCGGCAGATACGCAGTATTTT	CASSLLSSPADTQYF
TRBV23-1	TRBJ2-7	once	TRBD2	TGCGCCAGCAGTCAATGGGGACTAGGGGGCGAGCAGTACTTC	CASSQWGLGGEQYF
TRBV27	TRBJ2-3	.	TRBD2	TGTGCCAGCAGCTATAGCGGGAGGATGACAGATACGCAGTATTTT	CASSYSGRMTDTQYF
TRBV6-5	TRBJ2-7	.	.	TGTGCCAGTCTGGCCCTTTCCTACGAGCAGTACTTC	CASLALSYEQYF
TRBV7-9	TRBJ1-2	.	.	TGTGCCAGCAGCCATGGACTCCCATTTCATGGCTACACCTTC	CASSHGLPFHGYTF
TRBV19	TRBJ1-2	.	TRBD1	TGTGCCAGTAGTATCCCCCGGACAGGGGAATATGGTGGCTACACCTTC	CASSIPRTGEYGGYTF
TRBV6-1	TRBJ2-7	.	TRBD2	TGTGCCAGCATCTTCCTAGCGGGAGACTCCTGGGAGCAGTACTTC	CASIFLAGDSWEQYF
TRBV4-3	TRBJ1-4	.	.	TGCGCCAGCAGCCTTCACAGGGAATTGCGACCAACTAATGAAAAACTGTTTTTT	CASSLHRELRPTNEKLFF
TRBV10-3	TRBJ2-2	.	.	TGTGCCATCAGGGAAGGGACTTACACCGGGGAGCTGTTTTTT	CAIREGTYTGELFF
TRBV5-6	TRBJ2-7	.	TRBD1	TGTGCCAGCAGCCACATGACAGGGGGTTTCTACGAGCAGTACTTC	CASSHMTGGFYEQYF
TRBV28	TRBJ2-7	.	.	TGTGCCAGCAGTTTGGATGGCCTCCCCTACGAGCAGTACTTC	CASSLDGLPYEQYF
TRBV5-3	TRBJ2-2	.	.	TGTGCCAGAAGCTCGCCGGGGGGCGGGAGACCCGGGGAGCTGTTTTTT	CARSSPGGGRPGELFF
TRBV4-2	TRBJ1-1	.	.	TGTGCCAGCAGCCAAGATTTAGGGGCCGGCACTGAAGCTTTCTTT	CASSQDLGAGTEAFF
TRBV5-4	TRBJ2-7	.	.	TGTGCCAGCAGCCGACTTGGGCAGGAGTCCTACGAGCAGTACTTC	CASSRLGQESYEQYF
TRBV5-4	TRBJ2-5	.	.	TGTGCCAGCAGCTCAATGGGACTTCAAGAGACCCAGTACTTC	CASSSMGLQETQYF
TRBV7-9	TRBJ1-2	once	.	TGTGCCAGCAGCTTACATAGCCAGTATGGCTACACCTTC	CASSLHSQYGYTF
TRBV6-1	TRBJ2-2	.	TRBD1	TGTGCCAGCAGTGCCTGGACAGGGGCAACCGGGGAGCTGTTTTTT	CASSAWTGATGELFF
TRBV7-9	TRBJ2-7	.	TRBD2	TGTGCCAGCAGCCCCGGGGTAGCGGGAGGTGCCTACGAGCAGTACTTC	CASSPGVAGGAYEQYF
TRBV15	TRBJ2-1	.	TRBD2	TGTGCCACCGGTGGGGCGGGAGAGGGCAATGAGCAGTTCTTC	CATGGAGEGNEQFF
TRBV27	TRBJ2-3	.	.	TGTGCCAGCAGTTTAATTGGGGCAGATACGCAGTATTTT	CASSLIGADTQYF
TRBV11-3	TRBJ2-1	once	.	TGTGCCAGCAGCTTCCGGGACGGTGACAATGAGCAGTTCTTC	CASSFRDGDNEQFF
TRBV27	TRBJ1-2	.	.	TGTGCCAGCAGCCCTGTTGGGGCCTTAGTTGGCTACACCTTC	CASSPVGALVGYTF
TRBV5-3	TRBJ1-2	.	.	TGTGCCAGAAGCAGCTCGACAGGCGGTGAGGGCTACACCTTC	CARSSSTGGEGYTF
TRBV27	TRBJ2-7	.	TRBD2	TGTGCCAGCAGTTTATTAGCGGGAGCGTCCTACGAGCAGTACTTC	CASSLLAGASYEQYF
TRBV9	TRBJ2-3	.	TRBD2	TGTGCCAGCAGCGGAAGGGGACTATTCACAGATACGCAGTATTTT	CASSGRGLFTDTQYF
TRBV7-9	TRBJ1-4	.	.	TGTGCCAGCAGCCCACCGAGTTACGGGAGGGGAGGTGAAAAACTGTTTTTT	CASSPPSYGRGGEKLFF